The entry below describes one T cell receptor (beta chain). This clonotype appeared a few times. It lacks a known antigen. Per-base qualities were not stored, and no clone one base away is much larger. V loses 8 bases of germline sequence and J loses 2 bases, and the interval between the two ends is 15 bases. The germline V gene (reference sequence) specifies MNHEY as CDR1 and SMNVEV as CDR2. Including cysteine and phenylalanine, the CDR3 has 14 amino acids. Only CDR3 DNA is held: 42 bases, read in frame from base 1. Interpreted using the paper, the treatment or condition label stands for: roughly ten-day PBMC culture with coronavirus spike peptide pools or control peptides (ViraFEST assay). CD4+ T cells from unexposed donors were collected before the COVID-19 pandemic (2011-2018). The ViraFEST assay, used in the study, expanded antigen-specific T cells with peptide pools and then identified the expanded clonotypes through TCR sequencing. Around 2 million PBMCs per well were cultured in IMDM with approximately 5% human AB serum and approximately 9.1 IU/ml IL-2, plus 10 ug/ml peptide pools. On days 3 and 7, half of the culture medium was replaced with fresh IL-2-containing medium. After approximately eleven days of culture, CD4+ T cells were isolated by negative selection using the EasySep CD4+ T cell isolation kit. As cell numbers permitted, CD4+ T cells from unexposed donors were tested for reactivity to SARS-CoV-2 S and N and to four common cold coronavirus spike pools. Ficoll-Paque Plus gradient centrifugation was used to isolate PBMCs from whole blood, and the isolated PBMCs were then either used fresh or cryopreserved at -140C. In general, triplicate wells were set up for every culture condition. Leukapheresis product for the unexposed donors was bought commercially.

The sample belongs to a study of vaccination and CD4 T cells after COVID-19 (dated by TCRdb to 2021 to 2024). Regarding the complete study: In the convalescent cohort there were six males and four females, among whom were two Hispanic individuals, seven Caucasians, two Asians and one multiracial person. Post-COVID blood samples were collected from convalescent patients a median of around 96 days after diagnosis, with a range of roughly 30 to 161 days. In nine to eleven COVID-19 convalescent patients and a few infection-naive healthy vaccine recipients, researchers compared the spike-specific CD4+ TCR repertoire from before mRNA vaccination with the repertoire from after. The cultures were stimulated with overlapping spike peptide pools from SARS-CoV-2 and from the common cold coronaviruses HCoV-NL63, HCoV-OC43 and HCoV-229E. Participants received two doses of either the Pfizer-BioNTech BNT162b2 vaccine (n=8) or the Moderna mRNA-1273 vaccine (n=2). An earlier paper using these donors assessed, at the TCR clonotype level, memory CD4+ T cell crossreactivity between SARS-CoV-2 and common cold coronavirus spike proteins. The time from the second vaccine dose to post-vaccine blood sampling had a median of around 72 days and ranged from about 12 to 250 days. Control cultures received a CEFX viral epitope pool as the positive control, an HIV-1 Nef peptide pool as the negative control, or no peptide.

Library construction relied on PCR. TCR sequencing of DNA from cultured CD4+ T cells used the Oncomine TCR Beta short-read assay at the Johns Hopkins FTIC core. Genomic DNA was extracted from the cultured CD4+ T cells with the QIAamp micro DNA kit. Oncomine TCR Beta libraries made from cultured CD4+ T cells were pooled using unique dual indexes and sequenced on an Illumina iSeq 100. Per the source publication's procedure: Non-productive sequences were removed, and CDR3s that did not start with C, did not end with F or W, or were shorter than 7 amino acids were discarded. Antigen-specific clonotypes were identified with the MANAFEST web application by comparing peptide-stimulated wells with reference and other culture wells. To be called positive, a clone needed an FDR below 0.05, an odds ratio above 5, and a productive frequency above 0.1% in at least two of three replicate wells. A clonotype counted as cross-reactive if it showed significant expansion both in the SARS-CoV-2 spike wells and in at least one common cold coronavirus spike condition. CDR3 homology was assessed with Levenshtein distances (stringdist) and unrooted phylogenetic trees (ape) in R version 3.6.1. TCRdb took the public reads, trimmed them with fastp at Q25, ran MiXCR for clone calling and kept in-frame beta chains. Each CDR3 protein gets just one entry, which takes the most common genes and DNA from the rows behind it. TCRdb, not the authors, supplied the V and J calls. The sample profile shows several thousand distinct CDR3 sequences; roughly 43% of them were found once. The ten top clones hold roughly 19% of the sample.

Results the study describes overall, beyond this receptor: An increase in the median number of SARS-CoV-2-reactive clonotypes from more than 20 after infection to 38 after vaccination was observed, but the change was not found to be significant. Nearly all vaccine-specific clones in convalescent patients (304 of 307) were mono-reactive for SARS-CoV-2 spike rather than cross-reactive with common cold coronaviruses. Among the post-vaccine SARS-CoV-2-reactive clones in convalescent patients, a median around 90% showed up only after vaccination, which suggests vaccine-specific priming. Only a relatively small number of convalescent patients were included in the study, and early timepoints following natural infection were not analyzed.

The receptor was derived from a human donor in good health. What was sequenced was CD4+ T cells from blood, cultured in vitro. The chain links TRBV27 with TRBJ1-1; the D gene is not confidently resolved. The CDR3 protein is CASQSEQPNTEAFF. Here is the DNA: TGTGCCAGCCAGAGCGAGCAACCTAACACTGAAGCTTTCTTT.